Sequencing of this T cell receptor beta chain was carried out in a study of tumor-infiltrating lymphocytes in localized non-small cell lung cancer. Whole-study context: Resected tumor was paired with non-adjacent uninvolved lung from the same patient.

This CDR3 region has 15 residues. The V end lost 2 bases, the J end lost 0 bases, and 8 bases lay between the germline ends. Per the germline V gene, CDR1 is MGHRA and CDR2 is YSYEKL. As for this clone: The antigen is not known.

Whole-study results and caveats: Not all patients were TCR sequenced, owing to tissue quantity. T-cell fraction did not differ between immunotypes IM1 and IM2. Tumors had more T cell infiltration than uninvolved lung, per TCRbeta sequencing and CD3 counts.

Assay used: immunoSEQ multiplex PCR; TCRdb lists only in-frame clones, some missing. The repertoire holds approximately 9,600 clones, with approximately 76% as singletons. The sequence was collected from a human donor with non-small cell lung cancer. The chain links TRBV4-1 to TRBJ1-5; D call uncertain. Input material: uninvolved lung tissue not adjacent to the tumor. CDR3 nucleotides: TGCGCCAGCAGCCAAACGGACGTTAGCAATCAGCCCCAGCATTTT. The encoded protein is CASSQTDVSNQPQHF.